This passage covers 14 T cell receptor beta chains from one sample sequenced in a study of graft-versus-host responses after intestinal transplantation (TCRdb year 2021). This sample's time point label indicates: cells obtained before transplantation from donor or recipient. The receptor library was made with the immunoSEQ multiplex PCR assay. Imported from immuneACCESS, the table was reduced by TCRdb to in-frame sequences with V and J called. These copies leave out some clones; in studies compared against another copy, an unresolved V gene accounts for under half, and the cause of the remainder is not known. The sample contains 100,000 or so clones, 92% of them found a single time. The leading ten clones occupy 0.17% of the sample. These receptors' antigens are unknown. Sequences were derived from unstimulated CD4+ T cells sorted from spleen or lymph node cells, sampled before intestinal transplant. The origin of the receptors is a human donor who received an intestinal transplant.

The genes are TRBV5-1 and TRBJ1-5; 11 bases line up with TRBD1. The V gene's germline CDR1 is SGHRS and CDR2 YFSETQ. After removal of 4 bases from V and 3 bases from J, the junction contained 3 bases not matched to a gene. There are 15 residues in the CDR3. The CDR3 sequence is CASSVGQGDNQPQHF. The DNA for the CDR3 is TGCGCCAGCAGCGTGGGACAGGGGGACAATCAGCCCCAGCATTTT.

The chain carries TRBV7-2 and TRBJ2-2; the D gene is possibly TRBD1 (8 bases). Trimming removed 1 base at V and 1 base at J, with 19 bases between. The CDR3 covers 19 residues. From germline, CDR1 is SGHTA and CDR2 FQGNSA. In DNA form, the CDR3 reads TGTGCCAGCAGCTTAGATCGGCCAGGGGGCGGGGGGAACACCGGGGAGCTGTTTTTT. Translated, it gives CASSLDRPGGGGNTGELFF.

The rearrangement links TRBV5-1 to TRBJ2-1; possible D gene TRBD2, 5 bases. CDR3 size: 13 residues. V was pared by 4 bases and J by 11 bases, with 16 bases between. CDR1 and CDR2 (germline): SGHRS, YFSETQ. Written as DNA, the CDR3 is TGCGCCAGCAGCGCGGAAACTAGTCCGAAGCAGTTCTTC. Amino acid sequence: CASSAETSPKQFF. The whole variable domain, remainder taken from reference TRBV5-1 and TRBJ2-1, is KAGVTQTPRYLIKTRGQQVTLSCSPISGHRSVSWYQQTPGQGLQFLFEYFSETQRNKGNFPGRFSGRQFSNSRSEMNVSTLELGDSALYLCASSAETSPKQFFGPGTRLTVL.

This chain links TRBV7-2 with TRBJ1-2; the D gene is possibly TRBD1 (5 bases). V was trimmed by 5 bases and J by 6 bases, leaving 13 bases between them. This CDR3 comprises 13 residues. From germline, CDR1 is SGHTA and CDR2 FQGNSA. CDR3 sequence reads: CASSVRRGDGYTF. The CDR3 bases are TGTGCCAGCAGCGTTCGGCGGGGGGATGGCTACACCTTC.

The chain uses TRBV7-2 and TRBJ2-1, with 7 bases fitting TRBD2. The CDR3 totals 16 residues. From germline, CDR1 is SGHTA and CDR2 FQGNSA. V trimming: 5 bases; J trimming: 9 bases; junction bases outside the gene matches: 16. The chain's CDR3 is CASSPDPARGGGEQFF. For the CDR3, the DNA is TGTGCCAGCAGCCCCGACCCAGCACGGGGCGGGGGTGAGCAGTTCTTC.

The chain uses TRBV29-1 and TRBJ2-1; 7 positions agree with TRBD2. Trimming removed 4 bases from V and 4 bases from J; junction bases left unmatched: 7. The CDR3 length is 14 residues. Germline CDR1 SQVTM, CDR2 ANQGSEA. The CDR3 region has the DNA TGCAGCGTTGTGTATAGCGGGCAGTACAATGAGCAGTTCTTC. Translated: CSVVYSGQYNEQFF.

This sequence joins TRBV14 and TRBJ1-6; tentative D call: TRBD1 (6 bases). The germline V and J ends were trimmed by 2 bases and 7 bases, with 12 bases remaining between them. The CDR3 loop spans 15 amino acids. The germline V gene has CDR1 SGHDN and CDR2 FVKESK. CDR3 sequence: CASSQTAGENSPLHF. Written as DNA, the CDR3 is TGTGCCAGCAGCCAAACGGCAGGGGAGAATTCACCCCTCCACTTT.

V and J are TRBV15 and TRBJ2-1, with D uncertain. Germline assignment: CDR1 LNHNV and CDR2 YYDKDF (reference sequence). The CDR3 contains 14 residues. The V and J ends lost 3 bases and 3 bases respectively, with 9 bases between them. In nucleotides, the CDR3 is TGTGCCACCAGCAGGCTCGCCTACTACAATGAGCAGTTCTTC. Protein product: CATSRLAYYNEQFF.

V is TRBV2 and J is TRBJ1-5; 8 positions agree with TRBD1. From germline, CDR1 is SNHLY and CDR2 FYNNEI. The CDR3 runs to 14 residues. Germline trimming cut 8 bases from V and 3 bases from J; bases unmatched to any gene: 6. CDR3 nucleotide sequence: TGTGCCAGCGAAGCAGGGGGCGTCAATCAGCCCCAGCATTTT. Protein: CASEAGGVNQPQHF.

The chain recombines TRBV10-2 with TRBJ2-1; TRBD2 agrees at 13 bases. In germline, CDR1 is WSHSY, CDR2 SAAADI. V lost 5 bases and J lost 9; bases outside the gene matches: 10. CDR3 length equals 16 residues. CDR3 loop: CASSLAGLAGASEQFF. As DNA, the CDR3 is TGCGCCAGCAGTTTAGCCGGACTAGCGGGAGCATCTGAGCAGTTCTTC.

The chain combines TRBV9 with TRBJ2-2; TRBD2 is a possible D gene (6 bases). The CDR3 runs to 18 residues. V gave up 0 bases and J gave up 0 bases, with 15 bases separating them. Germline V gene lookup returns CDR1 SGDLS and CDR2 YYNGEE. This CDR3 reads CASSVVGGDSTNTGELFF. CDR3 in DNA: TGTGCCAGCAGCGTAGTAGGAGGGGACTCAACGAACACCGGGGAGCTGTTTTTT. Full variable domain (outside the CDR3, taken from reference TRBV9 and TRBJ2-2): DSGVTQTPKHLITATGQRVTLRCSPRSGDLSVYWYQQSLDQGLQFLIQYYNGEERAKGNILERFSAQQFPDLHSELNLSSLELGDSALYFCASSVVGGDSTNTGELFFGEGSRLTVL.

V gene TRBV19 combines with J gene TRBJ1-5, with 8 bases identical to TRBD1. The CDR3 has 13 residues. Trimming at V came to 4 bases and at J to 9 bases, leaving 5 bases not matched to a gene. Germline lookup yields CDR1 LNHDA and CDR2 SQIVND (reference sequence). The CDR3: CASSTQGGRPQHF. The CDR3 coding sequence is TGTGCCAGTAGTACACAGGGGGGAAGGCCCCAGCATTTT.

The genes are TRBV19 and TRBJ1-5; D is perhaps TRBD1 (5 bases). CDR1 is LNHDA, CDR2 SQIVND, per germline (reference sequence). V was cut by 2 bases and J by 7 bases, with 15 bases left in between. This CDR3 contains 15 residues. The chain's CDR3 is CASSITGRSRQPQHF. In DNA, the CDR3 is TGTGCCAGTAGTATAACAGGAAGGAGTAGACAGCCCCAGCATTTT.

This sequence joins TRBV11-3 and TRBJ1-4; D gene ambiguous. V lost 6 bases and J 0 bases, leaving 11 bases between the germline ends. The germline V gene encodes CDR1 SGHNT and CDR2 YENEEA. The CDR3 consists of 15 residues. The CDR3 sequence: CASSLNPATNEKLFF. For the CDR3, the DNA is TGTGCCAGCAGTTTAAATCCTGCAACTAATGAAAAACTGTTTTTT. The whole variable domain, remainder taken from reference TRBV11-3 and TRBJ1-4, is EAGVVQSPRYKIIEKKQPVAFWCNPISGHNTLYWYLQNLGQGPELLIRYENEEAVDDSQLPKDRFSAERLKGVDSTLKIQPAELGDSAVYLCASSLNPATNEKLFFGSGTQLSVL.